This is a list of T cell receptor beta chains from one sample in a study of long-term antiretroviral therapy in people with HIV. Clones were sequenced by immunoSEQ multiplex PCR, and TCRdb holds only the in-frame ones, with some missing. The data contain approximately 20,000 clones, less than 80% of them singletons. Sequences were derived from unsorted PBMCs, sampled 4.1 years after starting antiretroviral therapy. These receptors were taken from a woman aged 40 to 50 with HIV. Each CDR3 is given with its conserved first and last residue. D genes are given only for firm matches. Size values are once, few and many counts, or a class for expanded clones, and some rows have none.

clone size,V gene,J gene,D gene,CDR3 protein,CDR3 DNA
NA,TRBV7-9,TRBJ2-1,NA,CASSVRGVGGEQFF,TGTGCCAGCAGCGTTAGGGGGGTAGGCGGTGAGCAGTTCTTC
NA,TRBV5-4,TRBJ2-3,TRBD2,CASRPSGTTDTQYF,TGTGCCAGCAGACCTAGCGGGACTACAGATACGCAGTATTTT
NA,TRBV29-1,TRBJ1-1,NA,CSVGEGGIEAFF,TGCAGCGTTGGGGAGGGAGGCATTGAAGCTTTCTTT
NA,TRBV19,TRBJ1-1,NA,CASSIEQGRYTEAFF,TGTGCCAGTAGTATAGAGCAGGGGAGATACACTGAAGCTTTCTTT
NA,TRBV19,TRBJ1-1,NA,CASSTRGHLRSTEAFF,TGTGCCAGTAGTACCCGGGGACATTTGAGGAGCACTGAAGCTTTCTTT
NA,TRBV5-1,TRBJ2-1,TRBD2,CASSLLGLAGSYNEQFF,TGCGCCAGCAGCTTGTTGGGACTAGCGGGCAGCTACAATGAGCAGTTCTTC
once,TRBV7-2,TRBJ2-2,TRBD2,CASSLSAGGGGELFF,TGTGCCAGCAGCTTATCAGCGGGAGGAGGCGGGGAGCTGTTTTTT
once,TRBV2,TRBJ2-5,NA,CASSSAGSRGETQYF,TGTGCCAGCAGCTCCGCGGGGAGTCGGGGAGAGACCCAGTACTTC
few,TRBV6-6,TRBJ1-5,NA,CASSIQPQHF,TGTGCCAGCAGTATTCAGCCCCAGCATTTT
NA,TRBV5-6,TRBJ2-7,TRBD2,CASSPPTSVGFEQYF,TGTGCCAGCAGCCCCCCCACTAGCGTGGGTTTTGAGCAGTACTTC
NA,TRBV6-6,TRBJ2-2,NA,CASSTPGGTGELFF,TGTGCCAGCAGTACCCCCGGGGGCACCGGGGAGCTGTTTTTT
NA,TRBV5-6,TRBJ2-5,TRBD1,CASSLGQRETQYF,TGTGCCAGCAGCCTGGGACAGAGGGAGACCCAGTACTTC
NA,TRBV11-2,TRBJ1-1,TRBD1,CASSSNRGGAFF,TGTGCCAGCAGCTCCAACAGGGGGGGAGCTTTCTTT
NA,TRBV7-2,TRBJ1-1,TRBD1,CASSLALRFGGGHTEAFF,TGTGCCAGCAGCTTAGCGCTCAGGTTTGGAGGGGGCCACACTGAAGCTTTCTTT
NA,TRBV7-9,TRBJ1-4,NA,CASSLALDGAEKLFF,TGTGCCAGCAGCTTAGCTTTGGACGGGGCTGAAAAACTGTTTTTT
few,TRBV27,TRBJ2-1,TRBD2,CASSLFVAGGSEQFF,TGTGCCAGCAGTTTATTCGTAGCGGGAGGTTCCGAGCAGTTCTTC
NA,TRBV18,TRBJ2-7,TRBD2,CASSPGTSGYEQYF,TGTGCCAGCTCACCAGGGACTAGCGGGTACGAGCAGTACTTC
NA,TRBV11-1,TRBJ2-2,NA,CASSPTRTGELFF,TGTGCCAGCAGCCCGACTAGAACCGGGGAGCTGTTTTTT
few,TRBV10-3,TRBJ2-7,TRBD1,CATLPTGTGVTYEQYF,TGTGCCACCCTACCGACTGGGACAGGTGTTACCTACGAGCAGTACTTC
NA,TRBV7-2,TRBJ1-3,NA,CASSLGDGNTIYF,TGTGCCAGCAGCCTAGGGGACGGAAACACCATATATTTT
NA,TRBV11-3,TRBJ2-5,NA,CASSTSGLQETQYF,TGTGCCAGCAGCACTTCCGGCTTACAAGAGACCCAGTACTTC
few,TRBV6-1,TRBJ2-4,TRBD1,CASSDQGANIQYF,TGTGCCAGCAGTGACCAGGGGGCAAACATTCAGTACTTC
NA,TRBV7-9,TRBJ2-7,NA,CASSLISYEQYF,TGTGCCAGCAGCTTAATATCCTACGAGCAGTACTTC
NA,TRBV7-9,TRBJ1-4,NA,CASSLTEKLFF,TGTGCCAGCAGCTTAACTGAAAAACTGTTTTTT
NA,TRBV7-9,TRBJ1-2,TRBD1,CASRSGQGINYGYTF,TGTGCCAGCAGATCAGGACAGGGGATCAACTATGGCTACACCTTC
few,TRBV2,TRBJ1-1,NA,CASLPDTNTEAFF,TGTGCCAGCTTACCGGATACGAACACTGAAGCTTTCTTT
NA,TRBV9,TRBJ1-1,NA,CASSVGRGATEAFF,TGTGCCAGCAGCGTAGGTCGGGGCGCCACTGAAGCTTTCTTT
NA,TRBV4-1,TRBJ1-1,NA,CASSQEDKRGTEAFF,TGCGCCAGCAGCCAAGAGGACAAGAGGGGGACTGAAGCTTTCTTT
NA,TRBV6-1,TRBJ2-1,NA,CASLRGVTIENEQFF,TGTGCCAGCTTGAGGGGTGTTACGATTGAAAATGAGCAGTTCTTC
NA,TRBV5-4,TRBJ1-4,TRBD1,CASSRDRVGEKLFF,TGTGCCAGCAGCCGGGACAGGGTCGGGGAAAAACTGTTTTTT
NA,TRBV11-3,TRBJ1-3,TRBD1,CASSGDRGAGNTIYF,TGTGCCAGCAGCGGGGACAGGGGTGCTGGAAACACCATATATTTT
NA,TRBV5-6,TRBJ1-6,TRBD1,CASSFGQVYNSPLHF,TGTGCCAGCAGCTTTGGACAGGTCTATAATTCACCCCTCCACTTT
few,TRBV5-6,TRBJ2-2,NA,CASTDSGTTGELFF,TGTGCCAGCACTGACTCAGGGACCACCGGGGAGCTGTTTTTT
NA,TRBV30,TRBJ2-3,TRBD2,CAWSVRRTSGGRGDTQYF,TGTGCCTGGAGTGTACGTCGGACTAGCGGGGGGCGGGGAGATACGCAGTATTTT
NA,TRBV5-6,TRBJ1-5,NA,CASSEGHQPQHF,TGTGCCAGCAGCGAGGGTCATCAGCCCCAGCATTTT
NA,TRBV7-9,TRBJ1-1,NA,CASSLGGAGTEAFF,TGTGCCAGCAGCCTGGGGGGGGCGGGCACTGAAGCTTTCTTT
NA,TRBV7-8,TRBJ2-1,NA,CASRDSLGEQFF,TGTGCCAGTCGGGACTCTTTAGGCGAGCAGTTCTTC
few,TRBV5-6,TRBJ2-7,TRBD2,CASSLGTSHEQYF,TGTGCCAGCAGCCTAGGGACTAGCCACGAGCAGTACTTC
NA,TRBV7-2,TRBJ2-1,NA,CASSLGQNNEQFF,TGTGCCAGCAGCTTAGGCCAGAACAATGAGCAGTTCTTC
NA,TRBV19,TRBJ2-3,TRBD2,CASRLGGGDTQYF,TGTGCCAGTAGACTGGGGGGGGGTGATACGCAGTATTTT
NA,TRBV5-6,TRBJ2-3,TRBD2,CASSSLLAGAGETDTQYF,TGTGCCAGCAGCAGCCTACTAGCGGGAGCCGGAGAGACGGATACGCAGTATTTT